The clone carrying this T cell receptor beta chain was seen a handful of times. Its antigen remains unknown. The data belong to a study of sequential checkpoint blockade in melanoma. Study at large: TCRbeta immunosequencing was performed on DNA from roughly 90 pretreatment melanoma tumor samples.

Profiling relied on immunoSEQ multiplex PCR, and the TCRdb table lists in-frame clones only, not all of them. The table shows approximately 860 clones, with under 30% occurring only once. Overall study findings and caveats: Response in arm A was associated with pretreatment TIL clonality.

Treatment defined: randomized to nivolumab then ipilimumab (arm A) or the reverse (arm B). CDR1 MNHGY and CDR2 SAAAGT come from the germline V gene. This CDR3 spans 15 amino acids. J lost 4 bases, V lost 7 bases, and 8 bases had no gene match. The sample was tumor tissue (inferred from file names), taken from a patient given nivolumab and ipilimumab in sequence. This clonotype originated in a human donor with melanoma. The chain uses TRBV6-8 and TRBJ2-3; 10 bases match TRBD2. The CDR3 here is CASTFSGGAADTQYF. The CDR3, as DNA: TGTGCCAGCACCTTCAGCGGGGGGGCCGCAGATACGCAGTATTTT.